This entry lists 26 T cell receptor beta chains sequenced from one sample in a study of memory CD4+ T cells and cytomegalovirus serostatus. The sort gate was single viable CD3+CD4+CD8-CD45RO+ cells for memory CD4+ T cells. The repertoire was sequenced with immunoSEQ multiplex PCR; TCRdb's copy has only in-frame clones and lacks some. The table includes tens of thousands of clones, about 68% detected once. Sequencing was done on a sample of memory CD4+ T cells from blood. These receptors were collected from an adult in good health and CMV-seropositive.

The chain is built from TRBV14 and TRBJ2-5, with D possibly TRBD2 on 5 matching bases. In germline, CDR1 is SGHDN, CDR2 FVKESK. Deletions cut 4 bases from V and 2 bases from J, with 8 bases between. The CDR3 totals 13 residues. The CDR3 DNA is TGTGCCAGCAGCCTTAGCGAGCAAGAGACCCAGTACTTC. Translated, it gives CASSLSEQETQYF.

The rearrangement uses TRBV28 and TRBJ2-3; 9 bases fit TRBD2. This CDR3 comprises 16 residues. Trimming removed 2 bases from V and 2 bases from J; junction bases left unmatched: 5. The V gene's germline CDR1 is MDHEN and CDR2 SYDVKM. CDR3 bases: TGTGCCAGCAGTTTAGCAGCGGGAGGAGCCACAGATACGCAGTATTTT. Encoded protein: CASSLAAGGATDTQYF.

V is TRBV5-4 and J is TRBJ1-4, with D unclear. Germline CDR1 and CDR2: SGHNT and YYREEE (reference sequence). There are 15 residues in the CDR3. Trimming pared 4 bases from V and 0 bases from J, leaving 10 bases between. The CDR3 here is CASSDGRTTNEKLFF. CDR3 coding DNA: TGTGCCAGCAGCGACGGACGGACAACTAATGAAAAACTGTTTTTT.

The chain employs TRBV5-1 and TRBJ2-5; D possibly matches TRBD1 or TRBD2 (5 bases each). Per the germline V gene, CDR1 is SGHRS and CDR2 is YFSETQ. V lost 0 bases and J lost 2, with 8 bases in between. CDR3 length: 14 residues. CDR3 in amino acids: CASSLAGAQETQYF. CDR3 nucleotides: TGCGCCAGCAGCTTGGCCGGGGCACAAGAGACCCAGTACTTC.

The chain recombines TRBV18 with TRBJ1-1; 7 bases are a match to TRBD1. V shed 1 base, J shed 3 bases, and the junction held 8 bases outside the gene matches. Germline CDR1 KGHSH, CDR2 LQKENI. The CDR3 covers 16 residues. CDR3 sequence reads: CASSPLGGAGDTEAFF. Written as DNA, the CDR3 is TGTGCCAGCTCACCACTAGGGGGCGCCGGGGACACTGAAGCTTTCTTT.

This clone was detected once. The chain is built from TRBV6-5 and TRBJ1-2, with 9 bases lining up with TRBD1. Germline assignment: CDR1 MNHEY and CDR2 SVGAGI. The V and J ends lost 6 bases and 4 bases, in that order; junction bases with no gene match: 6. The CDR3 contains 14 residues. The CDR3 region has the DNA TGTGCCAGCAGCGCTCGGGACAGGGTCTATGGCTACACCTTC. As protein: CASSARDRVYGYTF.

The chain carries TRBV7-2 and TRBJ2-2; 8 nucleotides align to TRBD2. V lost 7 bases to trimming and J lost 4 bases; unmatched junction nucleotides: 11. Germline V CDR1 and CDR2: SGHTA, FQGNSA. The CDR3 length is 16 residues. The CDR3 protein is CASTRSELAGTGELFF. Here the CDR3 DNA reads TGTGCCAGCACCAGATCGGAGCTAGCGGGCACCGGGGAGCTGTTTTTT.

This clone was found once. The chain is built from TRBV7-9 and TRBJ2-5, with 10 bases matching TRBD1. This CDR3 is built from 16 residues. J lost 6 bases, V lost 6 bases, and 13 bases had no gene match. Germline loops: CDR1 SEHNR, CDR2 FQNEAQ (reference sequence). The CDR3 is CASSQTRDRGRKTQYF. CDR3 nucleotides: TGTGCCAGCAGTCAAACAAGGGACAGGGGTCGAAAGACCCAGTACTTC.

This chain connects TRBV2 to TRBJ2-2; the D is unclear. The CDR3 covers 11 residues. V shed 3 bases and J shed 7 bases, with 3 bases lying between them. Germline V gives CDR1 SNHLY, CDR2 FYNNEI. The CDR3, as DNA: TGTGCCAGCAGTGAGGTCGGGGAGCTGTTTTTT. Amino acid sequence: CASSEVGELFF.

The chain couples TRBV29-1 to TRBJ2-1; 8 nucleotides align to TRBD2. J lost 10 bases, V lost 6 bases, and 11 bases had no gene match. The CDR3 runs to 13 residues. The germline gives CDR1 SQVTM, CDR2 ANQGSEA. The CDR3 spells CSVRTFREGEQFF. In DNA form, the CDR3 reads TGCAGCGTGAGGACCTTCCGGGAGGGCGAGCAGTTCTTC.

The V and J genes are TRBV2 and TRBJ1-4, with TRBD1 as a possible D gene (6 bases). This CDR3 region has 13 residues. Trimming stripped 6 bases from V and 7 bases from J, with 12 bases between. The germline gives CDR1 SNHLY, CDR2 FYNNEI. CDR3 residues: CASRQGVAEKLFF. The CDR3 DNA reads TGTGCCAGCAGACAGGGTGTAGCTGAAAAACTGTTTTTT. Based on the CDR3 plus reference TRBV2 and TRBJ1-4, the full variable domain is EPEVTQTPSHQVTQMGQEVILRCVPISNHLYFYWYRQILGQKVEFLVSFYNNEISEKSEIFDDQFSVERPDGSNFTLKIRSTKLEDSAMYFCASRQGVAEKLFFGSGTQLSVL.

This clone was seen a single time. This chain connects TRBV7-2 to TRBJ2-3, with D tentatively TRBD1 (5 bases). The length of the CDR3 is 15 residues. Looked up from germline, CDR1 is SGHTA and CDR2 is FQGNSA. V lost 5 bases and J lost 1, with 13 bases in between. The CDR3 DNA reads TGTGCCAGCAGCCTGCAGGGTGGGCGCACAGATACGCAGTATTTT. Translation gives CASSLQGGRTDTQYF.

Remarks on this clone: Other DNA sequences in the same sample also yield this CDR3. The CDR3 sequence: CASSLLLQETQYF. CDR3 nucleotide sequence: TGTGCCAGCAGCTTATTACTCCAAGAGACCCAGTACTTC. This rearrangement joins TRBV7-2 to TRBJ2-5; no firm D call. This CDR3 is 13 amino acids long. The V end lost 2 bases, the J end lost 1 base, and 5 bases lay between the germline ends. Germline V gene sequence: CDR1 SGHTA, CDR2 FQGNSA.

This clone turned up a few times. The DNA of the CDR3 is TGTGCCAGCAGCCCAATTATGTCTAGCGGGGTAAATGAGCAGTTCTTC. Protein product: CASSPIMSSGVNEQFF. The chain recombines TRBV7-8 with TRBJ2-1; 9 bases map to TRBD2. The CDR3 is made up of 16 amino acids. J was trimmed by 7 bases and V by 5 bases; bases with no gene match: 12. Germline V gene lookup returns CDR1 SGHVS and CDR2 FQNEAQ.

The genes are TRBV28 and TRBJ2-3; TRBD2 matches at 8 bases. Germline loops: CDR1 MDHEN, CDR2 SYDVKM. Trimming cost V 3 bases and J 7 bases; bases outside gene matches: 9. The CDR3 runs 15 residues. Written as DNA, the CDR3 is TGTGCCAGCAGTTTCCCAAGCGGGGGTTCATATACGCAGTATTTT. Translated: CASSFPSGGSYTQYF.

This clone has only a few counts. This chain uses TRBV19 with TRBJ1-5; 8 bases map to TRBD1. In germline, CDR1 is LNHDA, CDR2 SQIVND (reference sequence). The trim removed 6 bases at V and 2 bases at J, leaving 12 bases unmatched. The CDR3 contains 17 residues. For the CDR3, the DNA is TGTGCCAGTAGCAAAAGGGGACAGGCCTGGGGCAATCAGCCCCAGCATTTT. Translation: CASSKRGQAWGNQPQHF.

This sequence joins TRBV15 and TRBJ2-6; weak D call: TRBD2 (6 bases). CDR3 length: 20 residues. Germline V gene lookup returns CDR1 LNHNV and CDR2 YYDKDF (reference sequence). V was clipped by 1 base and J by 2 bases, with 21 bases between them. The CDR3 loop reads CATSRARGRRGDPGANVLTF. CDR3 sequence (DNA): TGTGCCACCAGCAGAGCACGGGGGAGGAGGGGAGATCCTGGGGCCAACGTCCTGACTTTC.

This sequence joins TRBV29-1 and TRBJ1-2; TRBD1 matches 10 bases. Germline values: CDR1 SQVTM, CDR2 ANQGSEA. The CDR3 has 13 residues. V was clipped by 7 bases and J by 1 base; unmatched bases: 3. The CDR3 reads CSARTGGNYGYTF. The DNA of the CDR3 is TGCAGCGCCAGGACAGGGGGTAACTATGGCTACACCTTC. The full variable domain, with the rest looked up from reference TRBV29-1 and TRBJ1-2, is SAVISQKPSRDICQRGTSLTIQCQVDSQVTMMFWYRQQPGQSLTLIATANQGSEATYESGFVIDKFPISRPNLTFSTLTVSNMSPEDSSIYLCSARTGGNYGYTFGSGTRLTVV.

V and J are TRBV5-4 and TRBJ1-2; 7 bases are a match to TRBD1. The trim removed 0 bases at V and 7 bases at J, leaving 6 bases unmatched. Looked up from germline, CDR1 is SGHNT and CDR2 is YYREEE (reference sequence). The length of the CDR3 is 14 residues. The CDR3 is CASSLVDRVGGYTF. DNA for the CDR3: TGTGCCAGCAGCTTGGTAGACAGGGTCGGTGGCTACACCTTC.

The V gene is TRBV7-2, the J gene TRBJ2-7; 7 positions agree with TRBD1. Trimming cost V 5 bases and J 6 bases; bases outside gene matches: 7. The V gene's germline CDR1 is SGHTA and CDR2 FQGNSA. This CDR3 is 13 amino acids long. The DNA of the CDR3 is TGTGCCAGCAGCCCGGACAGGTCTCTCGAGCAGTACGTC. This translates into CASSPDRSLEQYV.

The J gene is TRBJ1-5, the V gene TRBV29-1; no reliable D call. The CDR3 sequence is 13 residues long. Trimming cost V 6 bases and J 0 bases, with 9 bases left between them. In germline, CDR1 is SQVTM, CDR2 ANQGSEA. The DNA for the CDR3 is TGCAGCGTACAACCCAATAGCAATCAGCCCCAGCATTTT. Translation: CSVQPNSNQPQHF.

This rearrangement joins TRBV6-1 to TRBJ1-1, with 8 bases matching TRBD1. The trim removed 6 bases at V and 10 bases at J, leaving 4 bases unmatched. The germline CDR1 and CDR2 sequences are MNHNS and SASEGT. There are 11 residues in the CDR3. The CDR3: CASSRTGPAFF. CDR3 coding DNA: TGTGCCAGCAGCCGGACAGGGCCAGCTTTCTTT.

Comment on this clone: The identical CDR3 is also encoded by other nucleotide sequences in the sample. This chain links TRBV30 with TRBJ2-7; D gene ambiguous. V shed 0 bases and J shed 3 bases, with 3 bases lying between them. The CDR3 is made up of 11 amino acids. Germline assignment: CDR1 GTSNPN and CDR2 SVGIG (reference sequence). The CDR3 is CAWSVNYEQYF. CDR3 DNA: TGTGCCTGGAGTGTGAACTACGAGCAGTACTTC.

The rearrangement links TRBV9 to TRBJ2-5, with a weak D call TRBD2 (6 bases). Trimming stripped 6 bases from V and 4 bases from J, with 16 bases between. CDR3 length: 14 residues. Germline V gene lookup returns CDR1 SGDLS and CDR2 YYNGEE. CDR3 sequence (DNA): TGTGCCAGCAACACAAGGGGAGGAGGAGAGACCCAGTACTTC. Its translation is CASNTRGGGETQYF.

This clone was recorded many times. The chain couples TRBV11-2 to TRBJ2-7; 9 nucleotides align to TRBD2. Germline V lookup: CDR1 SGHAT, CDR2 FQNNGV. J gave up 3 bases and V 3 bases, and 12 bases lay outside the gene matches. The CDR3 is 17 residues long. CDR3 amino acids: CASSLGGVAGDGYEQYV. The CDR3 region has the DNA TGTGCCAGCAGCTTGGGGGGGGTAGCGGGAGATGGCTACGAGCAGTACGTC.

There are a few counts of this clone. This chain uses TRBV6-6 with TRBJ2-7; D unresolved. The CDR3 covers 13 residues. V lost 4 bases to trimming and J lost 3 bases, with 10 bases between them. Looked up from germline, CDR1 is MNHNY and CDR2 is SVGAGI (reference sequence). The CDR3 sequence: CASSSPDVYEQYV. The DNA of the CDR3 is TGTGCCAGCAGTTCCCCCGACGTCTACGAGCAGTACGTC.